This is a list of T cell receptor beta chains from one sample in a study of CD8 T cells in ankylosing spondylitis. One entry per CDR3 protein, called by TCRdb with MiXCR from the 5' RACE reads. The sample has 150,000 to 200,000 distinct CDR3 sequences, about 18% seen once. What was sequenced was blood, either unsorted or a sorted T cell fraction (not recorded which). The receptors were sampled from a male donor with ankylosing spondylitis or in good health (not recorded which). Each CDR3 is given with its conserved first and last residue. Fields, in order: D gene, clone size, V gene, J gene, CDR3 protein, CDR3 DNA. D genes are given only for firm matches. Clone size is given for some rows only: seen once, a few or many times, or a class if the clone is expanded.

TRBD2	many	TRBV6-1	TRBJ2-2	CASSLAGGNTGELFF	TGTGCCAGCAGCTTAGCGGGCGGGAACACCGGGGAGCTGTTTTTT
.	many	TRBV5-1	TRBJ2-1	CASSGSSVRGDSYNEQFF	TGCGCCAGCAGCGGGAGCAGTGTTAGAGGAGACTCCTACAATGAGCAGTTCTTC
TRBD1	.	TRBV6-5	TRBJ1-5	CASSQGAQPQHF	TGTGCCAGCAGCCAGGGGGCTCAGCCCCAGCATTTT
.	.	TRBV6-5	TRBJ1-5	CASSLTRNQPQHF	TGTGCCAGCAGTTTGACAAGAAATCAGCCCCAGCATTTT
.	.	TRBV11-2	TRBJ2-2	CASSFRATGELFF	TGTGCCAGCAGCTTCAGGGCCACCGGGGAGCTGTTTTTT
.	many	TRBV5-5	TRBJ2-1	CASSFNWDEQFF	TGTGCCAGCAGCTTTAATTGGGATGAGCAGTTCTTC
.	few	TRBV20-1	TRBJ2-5	CSASRQSYQETQYF	TGCAGTGCTAGTAGGCAGTCGTACCAAGAGACCCAGTACTTC
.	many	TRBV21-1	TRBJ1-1	CASLHPGRVNTEAFF	TGTGCCAGCTTACATCCGGGACGCGTGAACACTGAAGCTTTCTTT
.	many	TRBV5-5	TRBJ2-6	CASTKGDSGANVLTF	TGTGCCAGCACCAAAGGGGACTCTGGGGCCAACGTCCTGACTTTC
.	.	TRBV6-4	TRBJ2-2	CASSFDPRAGELFF	TGTGCCAGCAGTTTCGACCCCCGGGCCGGGGAGCTGTTTTTT
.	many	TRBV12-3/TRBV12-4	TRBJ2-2	CASSLRDTGELFF	TGTGCCAGCAGTTTACGGGATACCGGGGAGCTGTTTTTT
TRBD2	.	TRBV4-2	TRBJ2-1	CASSQETSGSYNEQFF	TGTGCCAGCAGCCAAGAGACTAGCGGTTCCTACAATGAGCAGTTCTTC
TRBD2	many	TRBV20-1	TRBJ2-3	CSARGGREDTDTQYF	TGCAGTGCTAGGGGAGGGCGGGAGGACACAGATACGCAGTATTTT
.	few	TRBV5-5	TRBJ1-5	CASRIGLSNQPQHF	TGTGCCAGCAGGATAGGCCTCTCGAATCAGCCCCAGCATTTT
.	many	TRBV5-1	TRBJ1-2	CASSLSNYGYTF	TGCGCCAGCAGCCTATCAAACTATGGCTACACCTTC
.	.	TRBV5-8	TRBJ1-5	CASSARGQPQHF	TGTGCCAGCAGCGCACGGGGTCAGCCCCAGCATTTT
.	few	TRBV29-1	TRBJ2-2	CSVGLNTGELFF	TGCAGCGTCGGGCTAAACACCGGGGAGCTGTTTTTT
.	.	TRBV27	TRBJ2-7	CASSFTDTYEQYF	TGTGCCAGCAGTTTTACAGATACCTACGAGCAGTACTTC
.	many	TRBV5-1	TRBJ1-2	CASSLAGEYGYTF	TGCGCCAGCAGCTTGGCAGGGGAATATGGCTACACCTTC
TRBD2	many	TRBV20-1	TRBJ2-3	CSAGGLAVTDTQYF	TGCAGTGCAGGGGGACTAGCGGTCACAGATACGCAGTATTTT
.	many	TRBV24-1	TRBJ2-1	CATSDSVGIEQFF	TGTGCCACCAGTGATTCGGTGGGGATTGAGCAGTTCTTC
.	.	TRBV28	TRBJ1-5	CASSSHYLRRFNQPQHF	TGTGCCAGCAGTTCCCATTATCTGAGGAGGTTCAATCAGCCCCAGCATTTT
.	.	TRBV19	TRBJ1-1	CATRDQVTEAFF	TGTGCCACCCGGGACCAAGTCACTGAAGCTTTCTTT
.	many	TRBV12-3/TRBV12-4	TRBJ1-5	CASSGGQSNQPQHF	TGTGCCAGCAGTGGCGGACAGAGCAATCAGCCCCAGCATTTT
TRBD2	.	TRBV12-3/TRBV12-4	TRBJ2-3	CASSPTSGSFADTQYF	TGTGCCAGCAGTCCGACTAGCGGGAGTTTTGCAGATACGCAGTATTTT
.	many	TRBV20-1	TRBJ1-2	CSARVSGGGYGYTF	TGCAGTGCTAGAGTCTCGGGAGGAGGCTATGGCTACACCTTC
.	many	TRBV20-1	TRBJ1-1	CSARGEQANTEAFF	TGCAGTGCTAGGGGCGAGCAGGCGAACACTGAAGCTTTCTTT
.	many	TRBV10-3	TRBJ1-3	CAISEDGENTIYF	TGTGCCATCAGTGAAGACGGAGAAAACACCATATATTTT
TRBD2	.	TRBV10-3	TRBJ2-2	CAINLAGGTGELFF	TGTGCCATCAATCTAGCGGGAGGTACCGGGGAGCTGTTTTTT
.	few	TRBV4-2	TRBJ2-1	CASSQEELVEKPVF	TGTGCCAGCAGCCAAGAAGAACTGGTGGAGAAACCCGTCTTC
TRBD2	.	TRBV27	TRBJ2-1	CASSLGTSGRGQFF	TGTGCCAGCAGTTTAGGGACTAGCGGGAGGGGGCAGTTCTTC